There are a few counts of the clone carrying this T cell receptor beta chain. Its specificity is unknown. These data belong to a study of T cell repertoires in cytomegalovirus infection. Study details: Recently identified HLA-C-restricted CMV epitopes and well-studied HLA-B-restricted CMV epitopes were used by the study.

TCRdb independently ran MiXCR on the reads; one entry per CDR3 protein. The table lists about a million distinct CDR3 sequences, more than 25% of them singletons. The germline V gene has CDR1 MDHEN and CDR2 SYDVKM. The CDR3 spans 16 residues. V was cut by 5 bases and J by 2 bases, with 18 bases left in between. This receptor was taken from a human donor in good health (CMV status not recorded). Some clones in this sample may be carry-over from other donors' samples. This specimen consisted of cultured CD8+ T cells from PBMCs, obtained from culture after CMV antigen stimulation. V is TRBV28 and J is TRBJ2-5, with D maybe TRBD1 (5 bases). The CDR3 loop is CASSLLNDSRQETQYF. CDR3 in DNA: TGTGCCAGCAGTCTTTTAAACGACAGCCGACAAGAGACCCAGTACTTC.